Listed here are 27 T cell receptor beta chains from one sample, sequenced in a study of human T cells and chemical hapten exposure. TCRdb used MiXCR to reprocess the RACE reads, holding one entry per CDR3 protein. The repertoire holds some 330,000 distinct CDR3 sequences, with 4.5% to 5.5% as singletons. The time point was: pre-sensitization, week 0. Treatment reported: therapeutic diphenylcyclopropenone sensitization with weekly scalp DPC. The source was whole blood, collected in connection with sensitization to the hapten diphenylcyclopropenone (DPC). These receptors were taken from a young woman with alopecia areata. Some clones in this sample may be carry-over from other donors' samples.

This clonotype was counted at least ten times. As DNA, the CDR3 is TGTGCTAGTGGACAGGGGGCGTCCTACGAGCAGTACTTC. Protein sequence: CASGQGASYEQYF. The chain is built from TRBV12-5 and TRBJ2-7; 9 bases are a match to TRBD1. The CDR3 spans 13 residues. Germline V gene lookup returns CDR1 LGHNT and CDR2 FRNRAP. V shed 6 bases and J 1 base; nucleotides not matched to a gene: 1.

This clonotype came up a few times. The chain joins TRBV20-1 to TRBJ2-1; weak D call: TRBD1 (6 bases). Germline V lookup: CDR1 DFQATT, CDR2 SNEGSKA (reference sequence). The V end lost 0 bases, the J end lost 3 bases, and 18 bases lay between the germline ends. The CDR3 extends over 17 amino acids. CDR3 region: CSARDPRGRQYYNEQFF. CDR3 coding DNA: TGCAGTGCTAGAGATCCCAGGGGTCGTCAGTACTACAATGAGCAGTTCTTC.

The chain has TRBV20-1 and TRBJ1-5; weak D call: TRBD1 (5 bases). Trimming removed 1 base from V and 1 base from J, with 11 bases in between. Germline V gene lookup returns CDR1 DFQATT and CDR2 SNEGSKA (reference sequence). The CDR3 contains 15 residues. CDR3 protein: CSARGAGWSNQPQHF. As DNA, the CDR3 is TGCAGTGCTAGAGGGGCAGGGTGGAGCAATCAGCCCCAGCATTTT.

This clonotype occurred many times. CDR3 region: CASSLDDGTDPYTLYGYTF. CDR3 coding DNA: TGTGCCAGCAGCTTAGATGACGGGACAGACCCCTATACTCTCTATGGCTACACCTTC. This chain joins TRBV5-6 and TRBJ1-2; 7 bases agree with TRBD1. Trimming removed 2 bases from V and 4 bases from J; junction bases left unmatched: 20. This CDR3 is 19 amino acids long. Germline V gives CDR1 SGHDT, CDR2 YYEEEE. The full variable domain, completed using reference TRBV5-6 and TRBJ1-2, is DAGVTQSPTHLIKTRGQQVTLRCSPKSGHDTVSWYQQALGQGPQFIFQYYEEEERQRGNFPDRFSGHQFPNYSSELNVNALLLGDSALYLCASSLDDGTDPYTLYGYTFGSGTRLTVV.

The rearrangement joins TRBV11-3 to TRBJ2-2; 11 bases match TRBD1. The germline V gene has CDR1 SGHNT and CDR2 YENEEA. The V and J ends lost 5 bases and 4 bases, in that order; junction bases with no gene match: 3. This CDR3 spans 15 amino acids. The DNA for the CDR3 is TGTGCCAGCAGCGGACAGGGGGCGGGCACCGGGGAGCTGTTTTTT. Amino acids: CASSGQGAGTGELFF.

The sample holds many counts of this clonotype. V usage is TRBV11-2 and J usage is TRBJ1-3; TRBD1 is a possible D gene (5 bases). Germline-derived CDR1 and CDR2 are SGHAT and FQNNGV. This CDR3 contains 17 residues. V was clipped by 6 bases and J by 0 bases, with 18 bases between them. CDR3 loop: CASRYSGRRASGNTIYF. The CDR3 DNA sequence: TGTGCCAGCAGGTACTCGGGACGGAGGGCCTCTGGAAACACCATATATTTT.

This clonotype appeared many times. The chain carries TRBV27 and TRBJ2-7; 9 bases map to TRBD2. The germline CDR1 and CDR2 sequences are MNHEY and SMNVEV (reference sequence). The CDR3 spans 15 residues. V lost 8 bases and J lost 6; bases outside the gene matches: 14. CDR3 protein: CASGAPGLASSEQYF. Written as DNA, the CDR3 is TGTGCCAGCGGTGCCCCGGGACTAGCTTCTTCCGAGCAGTACTTC.

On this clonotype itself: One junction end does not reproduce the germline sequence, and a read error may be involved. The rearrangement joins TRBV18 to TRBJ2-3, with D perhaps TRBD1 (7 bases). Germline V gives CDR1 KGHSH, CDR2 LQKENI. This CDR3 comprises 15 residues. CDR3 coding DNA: TGTGCCAACTCACCCGACAGGGAGGGCACAGATACGCAGTATTTT. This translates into CANSPDREGTDTQYF.

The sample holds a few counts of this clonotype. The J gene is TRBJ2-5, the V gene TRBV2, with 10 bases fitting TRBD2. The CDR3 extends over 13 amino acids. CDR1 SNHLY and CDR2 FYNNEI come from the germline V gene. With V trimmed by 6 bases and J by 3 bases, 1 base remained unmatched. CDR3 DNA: TGTGCCAGCAGCGGACTAGCGGAAGAGACCCAGTACTTC. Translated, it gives CASSGLAEETQYF.

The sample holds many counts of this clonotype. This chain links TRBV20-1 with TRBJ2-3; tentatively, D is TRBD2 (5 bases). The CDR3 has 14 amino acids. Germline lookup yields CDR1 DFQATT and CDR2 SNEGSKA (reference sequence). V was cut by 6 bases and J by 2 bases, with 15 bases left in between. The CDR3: CSALPSLFTDTQYF. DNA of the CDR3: TGCAGTGCGCTGCCTAGCTTGTTCACAGATACGCAGTATTTT.

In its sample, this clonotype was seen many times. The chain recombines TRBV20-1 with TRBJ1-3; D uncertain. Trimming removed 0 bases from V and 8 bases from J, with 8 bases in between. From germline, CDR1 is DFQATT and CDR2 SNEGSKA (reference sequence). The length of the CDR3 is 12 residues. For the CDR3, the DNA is TGCAGTGCTAGAGATTGGGGAGACACCATATATTTT. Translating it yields CSARDWGDTIYF.

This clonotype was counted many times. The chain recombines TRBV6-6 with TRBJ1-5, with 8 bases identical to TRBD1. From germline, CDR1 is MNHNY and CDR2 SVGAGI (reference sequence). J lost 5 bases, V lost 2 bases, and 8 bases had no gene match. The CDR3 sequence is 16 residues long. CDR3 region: CASSYRDRRMHQPQHF. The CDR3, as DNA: TGTGCCAGCAGTTACCGGGACAGGAGGATGCATCAGCCCCAGCATTTT.

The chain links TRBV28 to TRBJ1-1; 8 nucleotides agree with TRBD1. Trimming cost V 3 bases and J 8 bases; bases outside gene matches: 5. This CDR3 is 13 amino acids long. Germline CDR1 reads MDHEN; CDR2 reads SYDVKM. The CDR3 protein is CASSFVQGEEAFF. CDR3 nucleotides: TGTGCCAGCAGTTTTGTACAGGGGGAAGAAGCTTTCTTT. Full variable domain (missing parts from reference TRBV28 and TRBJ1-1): DVKVTQSSRYLVKRTGEKVFLECVQDMDHENMFWYRQDPGLGLRLIYFSYDVKMKEKGDIPEGYSVSREKKERFSLILESASTNQTSMYLCASSFVQGEEAFFGQGTRLTVV.

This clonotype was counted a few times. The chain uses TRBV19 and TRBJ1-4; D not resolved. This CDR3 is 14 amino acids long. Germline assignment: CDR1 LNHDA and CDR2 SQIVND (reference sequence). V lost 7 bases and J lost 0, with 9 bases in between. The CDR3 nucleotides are TGTGCCAGTAAGAGAGCCGCAACTAATGAAAAACTGTTTTTT. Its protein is CASKRAATNEKLFF.

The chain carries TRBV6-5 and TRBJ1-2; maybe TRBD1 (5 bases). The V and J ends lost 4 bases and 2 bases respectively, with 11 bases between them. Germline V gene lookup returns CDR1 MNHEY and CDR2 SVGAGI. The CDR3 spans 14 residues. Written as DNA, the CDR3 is TGTGCCAGCAGTTCCAGACAGCTAAACTATGGCTACACCTTC. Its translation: CASSSRQLNYGYTF.

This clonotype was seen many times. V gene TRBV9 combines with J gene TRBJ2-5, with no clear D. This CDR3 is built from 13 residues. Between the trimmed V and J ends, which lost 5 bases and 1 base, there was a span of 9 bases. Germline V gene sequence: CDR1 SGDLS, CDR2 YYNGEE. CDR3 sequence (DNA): TGTGCCAGCAGTTCCTGGATCCAAGAGACCCAGTACTTC. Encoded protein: CASSSWIQETQYF.

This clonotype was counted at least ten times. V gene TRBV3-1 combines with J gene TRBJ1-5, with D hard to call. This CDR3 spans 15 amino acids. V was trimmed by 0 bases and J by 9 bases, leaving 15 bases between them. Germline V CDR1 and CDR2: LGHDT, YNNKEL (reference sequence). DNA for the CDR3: TGTGCCAGCAGCCAAGATTCGACCCACGTCGGGCCCCAGCATTTT. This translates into CASSQDSTHVGPQHF.

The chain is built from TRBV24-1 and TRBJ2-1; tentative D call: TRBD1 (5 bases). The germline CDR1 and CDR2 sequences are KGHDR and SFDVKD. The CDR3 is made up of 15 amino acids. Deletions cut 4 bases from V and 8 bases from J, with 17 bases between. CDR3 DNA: TGTGCCACCAGTGACCAGGGTGCCACGTGGGATGAGCAGTTCTTC. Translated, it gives CATSDQGATWDEQFF.

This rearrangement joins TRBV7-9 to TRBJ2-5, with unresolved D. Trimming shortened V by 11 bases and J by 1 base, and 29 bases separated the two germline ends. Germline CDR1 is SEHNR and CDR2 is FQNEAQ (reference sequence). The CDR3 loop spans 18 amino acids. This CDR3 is CAGSHGLLMDEFQETQYF. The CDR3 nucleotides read TGTGCCGGTAGTCACGGCCTTTTAATGGACGAATTCCAAGAGACCCAGTACTTC.

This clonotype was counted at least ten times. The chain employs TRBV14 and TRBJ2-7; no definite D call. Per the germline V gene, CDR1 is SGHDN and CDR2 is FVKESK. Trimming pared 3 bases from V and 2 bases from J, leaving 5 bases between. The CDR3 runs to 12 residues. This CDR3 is CASSQLTYEQYF. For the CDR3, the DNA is TGTGCCAGCAGCCAGCTCACCTACGAGCAGTACTTC.

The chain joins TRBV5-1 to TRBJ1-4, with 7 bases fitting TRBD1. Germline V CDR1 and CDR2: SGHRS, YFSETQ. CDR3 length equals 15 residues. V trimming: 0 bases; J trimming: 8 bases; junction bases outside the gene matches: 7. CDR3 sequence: CASSLGRDRGEKLFF. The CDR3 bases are TGCGCCAGCAGCTTGGGACGGGACAGAGGGGAAAAACTGTTTTTT.

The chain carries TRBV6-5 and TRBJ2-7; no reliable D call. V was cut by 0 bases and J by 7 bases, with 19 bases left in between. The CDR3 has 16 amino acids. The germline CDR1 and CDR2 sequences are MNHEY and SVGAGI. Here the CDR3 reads CASSYSRPGRVWEQYF. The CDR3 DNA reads TGTGCCAGCAGTTACTCTCGACCAGGACGGGTCTGGGAGCAGTACTTC.

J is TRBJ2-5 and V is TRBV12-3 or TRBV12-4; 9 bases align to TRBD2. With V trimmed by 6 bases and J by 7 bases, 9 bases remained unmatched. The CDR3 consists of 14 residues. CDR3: CASSYQRGAGTQYF. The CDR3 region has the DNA TGTGCCAGCAGCTACCAGCGGGGGGCCGGGACCCAGTACTTC.

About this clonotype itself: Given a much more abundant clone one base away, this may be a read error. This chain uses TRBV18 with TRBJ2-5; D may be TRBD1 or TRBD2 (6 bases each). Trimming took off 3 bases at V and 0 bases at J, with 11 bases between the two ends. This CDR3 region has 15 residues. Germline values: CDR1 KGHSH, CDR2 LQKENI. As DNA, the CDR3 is TGTGCCAGCTCACCGATGGGGGGCGACCAAGAGACCCAGTACTTC. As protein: CASSPMGGDQETQYF.

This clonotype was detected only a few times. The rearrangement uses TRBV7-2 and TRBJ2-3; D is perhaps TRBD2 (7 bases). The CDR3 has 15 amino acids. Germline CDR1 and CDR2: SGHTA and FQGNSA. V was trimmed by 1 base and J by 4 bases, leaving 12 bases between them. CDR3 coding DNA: TGTGCCAGCAGCTTAGTGGCGGGGGCGGCAGATACGCAGTATTTT. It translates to CASSLVAGAADTQYF.

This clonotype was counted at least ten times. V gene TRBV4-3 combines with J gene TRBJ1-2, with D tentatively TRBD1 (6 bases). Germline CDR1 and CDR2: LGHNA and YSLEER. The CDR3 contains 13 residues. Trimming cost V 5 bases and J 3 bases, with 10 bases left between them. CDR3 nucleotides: TGCGCCAGCAGCTCCGACAGGCACTATGGCTACACCTTC. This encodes CASSSDRHYGYTF.

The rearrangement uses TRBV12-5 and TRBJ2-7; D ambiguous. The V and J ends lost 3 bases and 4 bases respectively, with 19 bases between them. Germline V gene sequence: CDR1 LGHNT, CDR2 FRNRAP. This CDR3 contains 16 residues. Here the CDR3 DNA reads TGTGCTAGTGGTTTCCTGGCCGCAGGAACGGATTACGAGCAGTACTTC. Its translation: CASGFLAAGTDYEQYF.